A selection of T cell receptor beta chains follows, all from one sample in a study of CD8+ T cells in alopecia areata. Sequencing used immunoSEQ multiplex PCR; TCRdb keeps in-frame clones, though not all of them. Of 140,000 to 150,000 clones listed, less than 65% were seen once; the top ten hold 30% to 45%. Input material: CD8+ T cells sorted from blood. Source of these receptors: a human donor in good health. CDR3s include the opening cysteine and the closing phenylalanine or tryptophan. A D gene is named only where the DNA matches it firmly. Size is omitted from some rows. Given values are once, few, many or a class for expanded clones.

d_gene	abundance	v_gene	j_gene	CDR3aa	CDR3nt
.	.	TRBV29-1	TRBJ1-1	CSVRFNSEAFF	TGCAGCGTTCGTTTTAACTCTGAAGCTTTCTTT
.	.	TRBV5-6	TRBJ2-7	CASSSGTGTYEQYF	TGTGCCAGCAGCTCCGGGACGGGAACCTACGAGCAGTACTTC
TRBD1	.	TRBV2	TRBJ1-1	CASKRTGKRTEAFF	TGTGCCAGCAAACGGACAGGGAAGCGCACTGAAGCTTTCTTT
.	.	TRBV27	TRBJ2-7	CASSPKPSREQYF	TGTGCCAGCAGTCCGAAACCCAGCAGGGAGCAGTACTTC
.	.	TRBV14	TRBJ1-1	CASSQELSGAEAFF	TGTGCCAGCAGCCAAGAGTTGAGTGGGGCTGAAGCTTTCTTT
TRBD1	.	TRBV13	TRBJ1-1	CASSYGQGSSMNTEAFF	TGTGCCAGCAGCTACGGACAGGGGTCGAGTATGAACACTGAAGCTTTCTTT
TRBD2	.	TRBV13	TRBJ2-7	CASSSGAGTRAYEQYF	TGTGCCAGCAGCTCTGGCGCCGGGACTAGAGCATACGAGCAGTACTTC
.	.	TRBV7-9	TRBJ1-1	CASSQGVLQAFF	TGTGCCAGCAGCCAAGGAGTTCTGCAGGCTTTCTTT
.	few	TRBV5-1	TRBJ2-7	CASSLSGERPYEQYF	TGCGCCAGCAGCTTGTCCGGGGAAAGGCCCTACGAGCAGTACTTC
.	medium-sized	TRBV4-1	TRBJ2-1	CASSQETKNEQFF	TGCGCCAGCAGCCAAGAAACTAAGAATGAGCAGTTCTTC
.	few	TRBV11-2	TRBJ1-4	CASSFSDTKQDIFREKLFF	TGTGCCAGCAGCTTCAGCGACACAAAGCAGGACATATTTCGGGAAAAACTGTTTTTT
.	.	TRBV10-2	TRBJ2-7	CASRISYEQYF	TGCGCCAGCAGGATTTCCTACGAGCAGTACTTC
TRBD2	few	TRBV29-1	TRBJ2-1	CSVELGGSSYNEQFF	TGCAGCGTTGAGCTAGGCGGGAGCTCCTACAATGAGCAGTTCTTC
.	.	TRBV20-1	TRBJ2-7	CSAQRYYEQYF	TGCAGTGCGCAGCGGTACTACGAGCAGTACTTC
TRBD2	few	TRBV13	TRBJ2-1	CASSLVAGGFNEQFF	TGTGCCAGCAGCTTAGTAGCGGGAGGCTTCAATGAGCAGTTCTTC
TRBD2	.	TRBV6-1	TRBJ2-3	CASSDRAGGLPDTQYF	TGTGCCAGCAGTGATCGGGCGGGAGGTCTCCCAGATACGCAGTATTTT
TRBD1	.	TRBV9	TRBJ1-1	CASSSGQLNTEAFF	TGTGCCAGCAGCTCGGGACAGCTGAACACTGAAGCTTTCTTT
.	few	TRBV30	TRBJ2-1	CAWHSGDSSYNEQFF	TGTGCCTGGCATAGCGGGGACAGCTCCTACAATGAGCAGTTCTTC
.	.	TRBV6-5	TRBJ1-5	CASSYTAHQPQHF	TGTGCCAGCAGTTACACCGCACATCAGCCCCAGCATTTT
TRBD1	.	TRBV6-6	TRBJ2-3	CASSPGQGRTDTQYF	TGTGCCAGCAGTCCGGGACAGGGGAGGACAGATACGCAGTATTTT
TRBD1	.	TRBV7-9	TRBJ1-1	CASSTGQANTEAFF	TGTGCCAGCAGCACGGGACAGGCCAACACTGAAGCTTTCTTT
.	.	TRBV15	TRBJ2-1	CATSTPGQAGLSYNEQFF	TGTGCCACCAGCACCCCCGGACAGGCGGGACTATCCTACAATGAGCAGTTCTTC
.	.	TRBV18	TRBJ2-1	CASSESDNEQFF	TGTGCCAGCTCAGAGTCAGACAATGAGCAGTTCTTC
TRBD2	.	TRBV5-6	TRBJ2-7	CASSLWTSGSYEQYF	TGTGCCAGCAGCTTGTGGACTAGCGGGAGCTACGAGCAGTACTTC
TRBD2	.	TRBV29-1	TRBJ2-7	CSVVYAGTRSSYEQYF	TGCAGCGTTGTATACGCCGGGACTAGGAGCTCCTACGAGCAGTACTTC
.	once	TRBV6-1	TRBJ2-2	CASSEVGLNTGELFF	TGTGCCAGCAGTGAAGTCGGCTTGAACACCGGGGAGCTGTTTTTT
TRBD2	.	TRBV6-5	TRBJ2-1	CATEAGGEQFF	TGTGCCACCGAAGCGGGAGGAGAGCAGTTCTTC
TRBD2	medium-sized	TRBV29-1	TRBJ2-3	CSVEGLASTDTQYF	TGCAGCGTTGAGGGACTAGCGAGCACAGATACGCAGTATTTT
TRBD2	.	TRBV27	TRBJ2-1	CASSRGTSGTYNEQFF	TGTGCCAGCAGTCGGGGGACTAGCGGGACCTACAATGAGCAGTTCTTC
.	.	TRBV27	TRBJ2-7	CASREGGTLYEQYF	TGTGCCAGCAGGGAGGGGGGGACACTCTACGAGCAGTACTTC
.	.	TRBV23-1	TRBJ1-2	CASSLAGYTF	TGCGCCAGCAGTCTCGCCGGCTACACCTTC
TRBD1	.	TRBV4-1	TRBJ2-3	CASSHHTGGEGTDTQYF	TGCGCCAGCAGCCACCATACAGGGGGTGAGGGCACAGATACGCAGTATTTT
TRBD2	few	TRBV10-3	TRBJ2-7	CATSGGLYEQYF	TGTGCCACCTCGGGGGGGCTCTACGAGCAGTACTTC
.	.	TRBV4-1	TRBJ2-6	CASSQDNLPFESSGANVLTF	TGCGCCAGCAGCCAAGATAACTTGCCTTTTGAGAGCTCTGGGGCCAACGTCCTGACTTTC
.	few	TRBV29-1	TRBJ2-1	CSVEDGSRSYNEQFF	TGCAGCGTTGAAGATGGATCTAGATCCTACAATGAGCAGTTCTTC
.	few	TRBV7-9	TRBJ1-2	CASSLDTGTGNYGYTF	TGTGCCAGCAGCTTAGACACCGGGACTGGAAACTATGGCTACACCTTC
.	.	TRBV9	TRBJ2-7	CASSVGANSGYEQYF	TGTGCCAGCAGCGTAGGGGCTAACTCGGGCTACGAGCAGTACTTC
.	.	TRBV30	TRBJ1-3	CAWSGNTIYF	TGTGCCTGGAGTGGAAACACCATATATTTT
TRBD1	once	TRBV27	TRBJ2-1	CASSTRTGPYNEQFF	TGTGCCAGCAGTACACGGACAGGGCCCTACAATGAGCAGTTCTTC
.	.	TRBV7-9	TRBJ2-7	CASTSGYEQYF	TGTGCCAGCACCTCGGGCTATGAGCAGTACTTC
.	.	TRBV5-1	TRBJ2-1	CASTKGYEQFF	TGCGCCAGCACCAAGGGGTACGAGCAGTTCTTC
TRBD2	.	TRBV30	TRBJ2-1	CAWSGSGSSYNEQFF	TGTGCCTGGAGCGGTAGCGGGAGCTCCTACAATGAGCAGTTCTTC
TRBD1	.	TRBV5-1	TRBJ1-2	CASSLEGQGASRIYGYTF	TGCGCCAGCAGCTTGGAGGGACAGGGGGCGTCGAGAATCTATGGCTACACCTTC
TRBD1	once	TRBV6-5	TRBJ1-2	CASSYSKGGDGYTF	TGTGCCAGCAGTTACTCGAAAGGGGGCGATGGCTACACCTTC
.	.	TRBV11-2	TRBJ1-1	CASSPWDGGKAFF	TGTGCCAGCAGCCCGTGGGACGGAGGAAAAGCTTTCTTT
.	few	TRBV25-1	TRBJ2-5	CASAVDTQYF	TGTGCCAGCGCAGTCGATACCCAGTACTTC
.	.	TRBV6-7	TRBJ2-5	CATQGTQYF	TGTGCCACCCAAGGGACCCAGTACTTC
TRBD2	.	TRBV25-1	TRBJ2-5	CASSEGLAETQYF	TGTGCCAGCAGTGAGGGACTAGCCGAGACCCAGTACTTC
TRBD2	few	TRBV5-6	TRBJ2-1	CASNQAGDGEQFF	TGTGCCAGCAACCAAGCGGGAGACGGGGAACAGTTCTTC
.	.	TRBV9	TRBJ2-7	CASSVDSDSYEQYF	TGTGCCAGCAGCGTCGACAGTGACTCCTACGAGCAGTACTTC
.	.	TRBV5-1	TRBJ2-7	CASSLKGEQYF	TGCGCCAGCAGCTTGAAGGGCGAGCAGTACTTC
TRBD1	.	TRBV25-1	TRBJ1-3	CASSPADRGLGNTIYF	TGTGCCAGCAGCCCCGCGGACAGGGGGCTCGGAAACACCATATATTTT
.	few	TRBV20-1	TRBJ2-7	CSAGGPYEQYF	TGCAGTGCTGGCGGGCCCTACGAGCAGTACTTC
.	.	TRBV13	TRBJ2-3	CASSYGSTDTQYF	TGTGCCAGCAGCTACGGGTCCACAGATACGCAGTATTTT
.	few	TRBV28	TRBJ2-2	CASSRGERTFTGELFF	TGTGCCAGCAGTAGGGGGGAGAGAACTTTCACCGGGGAGCTGTTTTTT
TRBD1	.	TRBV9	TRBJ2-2	CASSLPGQGFTGELFF	TGTGCCAGCAGTTTACCGGGACAGGGGTTCACCGGGGAGCTGTTTTTT
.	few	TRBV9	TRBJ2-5	CASSVDLVQETQYF	TGTGCCAGCAGCGTAGATCTAGTCCAAGAGACCCAGTACTTC